This T cell receptor (beta chain) emerged from a study of blood T cell repertoires in COVID-19. At the level of the study: Italy, Spain and the United States were the sources of the convalescent and acute COVID-19 samples. From T cells, B-cell-depleted T cells, or PBMCs came the material, which was cDNA or gDNA.

The ends were cut back, 0 bases at V and 1 base at J, with 19 bases in the middle. The CDR3 is 18 residues long. Per the germline V gene, CDR1 is SGHRS and CDR2 is YFSETQ. As handled by the study authors: Reference gene primer amplification gave nucleated cell count estimates. The repertoire was sequenced with immunoSEQ multiplex PCR; TCRdb's copy has only in-frame clones and lacks some. Clone size and V and J calls were adopted from that table, with D and trimming inferred from the DNA. In the table there are some 250,000 clones, about 80% of which are singletons. The rearrangement links TRBV5-1 to TRBJ1-2; D remains unclear. This clonotype was sampled from a man between 45 and 60 years old with active or convalescent COVID-19. The sequenced material came from peripheral blood. The CDR3: CASSLAPSGGQVNYGYTF. The CDR3 region has the DNA TGCGCCAGCAGCTTGGCCCCCTCGGGAGGGCAGGTTAACTATGGCTACACCTTC.